The entry below gives a single T cell receptor (beta chain) sequence along with its context. Original methodology: Quantification of nucleated cells was approximated via reference gene primer amplification. TCRdb's table, derived via immunoSEQ multiplex PCR, lists solely in-frame clones and lacks some. V and J calls and clone size are copied from that table; D and trimming were computed from the DNA. The table lists around 250,000 clones, roughly 90% of them singletons. The sample comes from a study of blood T cell repertoires in COVID-19. Overall study: Sites in the United States, Italy and Spain provided acute and convalescent COVID-19 samples. The analysed material was cDNA or gDNA that came from T cells, B-cell-depleted T cells, or PBMCs.

CDR1 and CDR2 from the germline V gene are LNHDA and SQIVND (reference sequence). The CDR3 sequence is 15 residues long. J was trimmed by 2 bases and V by 3 bases; bases with no gene match: 2. The rearrangement links TRBV19 to TRBJ2-2; 8 bases are shared with TRBD1. The source material was peripheral blood. The sequence was collected from a woman in her thirties or forties who had recovered from COVID-19. CDR3 in amino acids: CASSMGQVNTGELFF. In nucleotides, the CDR3 is TGTGCCAGTAGTATGGGACAGGTAAACACCGGGGAGCTGTTTTTT. Based on the CDR3 plus reference TRBV19 and TRBJ2-2, the full variable domain is DGGITQSPKYLFRKEGQNVTLSCEQNLNHDAMYWYRQDPGQGLRLIYYSQIVNDFQKGDIAEGYSVSREKKESFPLTVTSAQKNPTAFYLCASSMGQVNTGELFFGEGSRLTVL.